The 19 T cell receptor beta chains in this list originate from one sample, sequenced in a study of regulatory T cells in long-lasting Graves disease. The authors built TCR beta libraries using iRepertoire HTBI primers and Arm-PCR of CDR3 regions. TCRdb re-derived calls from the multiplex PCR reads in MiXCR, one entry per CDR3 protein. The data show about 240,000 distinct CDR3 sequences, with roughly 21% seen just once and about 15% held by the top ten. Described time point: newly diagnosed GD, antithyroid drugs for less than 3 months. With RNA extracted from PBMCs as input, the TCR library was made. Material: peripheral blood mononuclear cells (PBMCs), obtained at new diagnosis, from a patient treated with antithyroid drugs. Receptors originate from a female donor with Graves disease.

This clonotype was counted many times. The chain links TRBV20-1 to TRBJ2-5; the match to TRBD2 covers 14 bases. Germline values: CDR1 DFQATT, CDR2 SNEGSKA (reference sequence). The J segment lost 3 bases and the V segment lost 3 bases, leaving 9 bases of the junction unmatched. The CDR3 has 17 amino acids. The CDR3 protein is CSASYGTGLAGEETQYF. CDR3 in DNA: TGCAGTGCTAGTTACGGTACGGGACTAGCGGGGGAAGAGACCCAGTACTTC.

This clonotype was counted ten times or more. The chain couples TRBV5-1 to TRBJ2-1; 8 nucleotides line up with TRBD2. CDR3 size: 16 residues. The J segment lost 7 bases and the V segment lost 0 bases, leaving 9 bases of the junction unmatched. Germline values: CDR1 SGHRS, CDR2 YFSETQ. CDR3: CASSLVLAGSGNEQFF. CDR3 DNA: TGCGCCAGCAGCTTGGTTCTAGCGGGCAGCGGGAATGAGCAGTTCTTC.

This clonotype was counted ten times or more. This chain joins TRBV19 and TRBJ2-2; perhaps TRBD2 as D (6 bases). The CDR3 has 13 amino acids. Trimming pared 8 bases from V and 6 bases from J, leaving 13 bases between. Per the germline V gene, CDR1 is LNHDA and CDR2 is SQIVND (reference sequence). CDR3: CASGEVGAGELFF. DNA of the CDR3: TGTGCCAGTGGGGAGGTGGGCGCCGGGGAGCTGTTTTTT.

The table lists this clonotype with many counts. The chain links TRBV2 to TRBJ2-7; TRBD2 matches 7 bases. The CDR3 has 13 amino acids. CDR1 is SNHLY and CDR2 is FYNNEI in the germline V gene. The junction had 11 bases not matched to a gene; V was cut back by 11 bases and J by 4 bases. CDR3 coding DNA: TGTGCCCCCTGGGTCCCGGGGGGTTACGAGCAGTACTTC. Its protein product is CAPWVPGGYEQYF.

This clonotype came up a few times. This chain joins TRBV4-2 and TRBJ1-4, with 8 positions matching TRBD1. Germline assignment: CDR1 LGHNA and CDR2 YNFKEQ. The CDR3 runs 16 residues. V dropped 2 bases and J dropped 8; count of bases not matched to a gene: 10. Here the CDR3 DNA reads TGTGCCAGCAGCCAACTCCAGACAGGGGAGGGAGAAAAACTGTTTTTT. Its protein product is CASSQLQTGEGEKLFF.

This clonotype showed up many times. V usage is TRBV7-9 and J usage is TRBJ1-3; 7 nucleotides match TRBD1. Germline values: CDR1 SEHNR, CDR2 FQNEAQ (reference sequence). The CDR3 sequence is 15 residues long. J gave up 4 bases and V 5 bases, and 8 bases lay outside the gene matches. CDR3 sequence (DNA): TGTGCCAGCAGCCTATTCCAGGGGGACGGAAACACCATATATTTT. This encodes CASSLFQGDGNTIYF.

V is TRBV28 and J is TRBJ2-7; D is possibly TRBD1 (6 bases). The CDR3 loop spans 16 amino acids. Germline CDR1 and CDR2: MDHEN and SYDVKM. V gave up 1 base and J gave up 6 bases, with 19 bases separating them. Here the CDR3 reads CASSLYPRGQKLEQYF. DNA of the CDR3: TGTGCCAGCAGTTTATACCCCAGGGGACAAAAACTCGAGCAGTACTTC. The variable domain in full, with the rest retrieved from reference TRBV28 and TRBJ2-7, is DVKVTQSSRYLVKRTGEKVFLECVQDMDHENMFWYRQDPGLGLRLIYFSYDVKMKEKGDIPEGYSVSREKKERFSLILESASTNQTSMYLCASSLYPRGQKLEQYFGPGTRLTVT.

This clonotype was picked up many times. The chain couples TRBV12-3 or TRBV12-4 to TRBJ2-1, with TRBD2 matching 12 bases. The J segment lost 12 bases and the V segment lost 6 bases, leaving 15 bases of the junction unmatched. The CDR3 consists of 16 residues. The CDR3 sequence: CASSRTTSGGKAGQFF. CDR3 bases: TGTGCCAGCAGCAGAACAACTAGCGGGGGGAAGGCGGGGCAGTTCTTC.

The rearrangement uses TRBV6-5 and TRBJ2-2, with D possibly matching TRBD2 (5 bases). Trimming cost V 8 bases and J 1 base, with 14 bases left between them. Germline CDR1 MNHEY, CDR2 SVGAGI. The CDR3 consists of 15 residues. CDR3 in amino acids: CASGLLGGNTGELFF. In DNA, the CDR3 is TGTGCCAGCGGTTTACTCGGAGGGAACACCGGGGAGCTGTTTTTT.

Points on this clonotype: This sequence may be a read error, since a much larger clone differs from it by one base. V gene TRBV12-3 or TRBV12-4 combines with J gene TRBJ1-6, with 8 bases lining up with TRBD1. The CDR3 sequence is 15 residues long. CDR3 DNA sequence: TGTGCCAGCAGCACGGACAGGGCTTATAATTCACCCCTCTACTTT. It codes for CASSTDRAYNSPLYF.

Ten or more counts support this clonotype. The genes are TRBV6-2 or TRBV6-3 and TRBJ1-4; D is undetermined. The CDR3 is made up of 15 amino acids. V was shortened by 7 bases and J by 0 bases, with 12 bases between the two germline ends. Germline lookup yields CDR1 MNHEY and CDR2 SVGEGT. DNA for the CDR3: TGTGCCAGCACCTACTCACAAGCAACTAATGAAAAACTGTTTTTT. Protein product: CASTYSQATNEKLFF.

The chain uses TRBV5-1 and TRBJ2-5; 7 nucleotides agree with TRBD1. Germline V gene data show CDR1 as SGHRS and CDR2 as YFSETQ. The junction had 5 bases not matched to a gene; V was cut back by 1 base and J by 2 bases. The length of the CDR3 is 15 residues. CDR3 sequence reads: CASSLHRGPQETQYF. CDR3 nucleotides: TGCGCCAGCAGCTTGCACAGGGGACCTCAAGAGACCCAGTACTTC.

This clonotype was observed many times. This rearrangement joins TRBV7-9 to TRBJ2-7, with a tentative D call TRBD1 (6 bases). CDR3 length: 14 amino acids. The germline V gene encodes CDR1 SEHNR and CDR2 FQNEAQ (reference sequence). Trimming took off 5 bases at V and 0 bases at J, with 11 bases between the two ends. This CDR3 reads CASSAGTYSYEQYF. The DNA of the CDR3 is TGTGCCAGCAGCGCCGGGACATACTCCTACGAGCAGTACTTC. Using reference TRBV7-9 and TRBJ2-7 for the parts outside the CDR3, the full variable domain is DTGVSQNPRHKITKRGQNVTFRCDPISEHNRLYWYRQTLGQGPEFLTYFQNEAQLEKSRLLSDRFSAERPKGSFSTLEIQRTEQGDSAMYLCASSAGTYSYEQYFGPGTRLTVT.

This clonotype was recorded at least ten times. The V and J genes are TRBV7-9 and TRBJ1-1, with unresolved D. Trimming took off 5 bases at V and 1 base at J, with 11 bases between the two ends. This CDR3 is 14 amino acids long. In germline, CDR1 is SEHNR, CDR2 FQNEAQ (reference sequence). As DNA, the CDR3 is TGTGCCAGCAGCGGTCACCCTGGGAACACTGAAGCTTTCTTT. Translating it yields CASSGHPGNTEAFF. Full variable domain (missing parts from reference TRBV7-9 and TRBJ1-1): DTGVSQNPRHKITKRGQNVTFRCDPISEHNRLYWYRQTLGQGPEFLTYFQNEAQLEKSRLLSDRFSAERPKGSFSTLEIQRTEQGDSAMYLCASSGHPGNTEAFFGQGTRLTVV.

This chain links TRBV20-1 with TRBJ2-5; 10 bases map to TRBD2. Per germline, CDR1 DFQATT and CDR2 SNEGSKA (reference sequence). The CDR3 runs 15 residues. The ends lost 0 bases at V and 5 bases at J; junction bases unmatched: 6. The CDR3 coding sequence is TGCAGTGCTAGAGATACAGCGGGGGGGCGGGAGACCCAGTACTTC. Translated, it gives CSARDTAGGRETQYF.

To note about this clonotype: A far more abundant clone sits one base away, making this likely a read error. CDR3 amino acids: CVSSYTDTQYF. The CDR3 DNA reads as TGTGTCAGCAGCTACACAGATACGCAGTATTTT. This chain connects TRBV7-3 to TRBJ2-3; D is unresolved. The CDR3 runs 11 residues. Per germline, CDR1 SGHTA and CDR2 FQGTGA.

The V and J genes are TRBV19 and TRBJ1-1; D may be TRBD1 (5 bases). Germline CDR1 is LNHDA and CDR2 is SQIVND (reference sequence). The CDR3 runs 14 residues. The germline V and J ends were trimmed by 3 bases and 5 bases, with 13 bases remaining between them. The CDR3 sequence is CASSIMAGRTEAFF. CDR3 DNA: TGTGCCAGTAGTATTATGGCAGGGCGAACTGAAGCTTTCTTT.

The DNA for the CDR3 is TGCAGTGCTAGAGATAAGGGCCGGGGGGATCCCTACGAGCAGTACTTC. This codes for CSARDKGRGDPYEQYF. The chain joins TRBV20-1 to TRBJ2-7, with 7 bases aligning to TRBD2. V was pared by 0 bases and J by 2 bases, with 10 bases of the junction left unmatched. The germline V gene encodes CDR1 DFQATT and CDR2 SNEGSKA (reference sequence). The CDR3 has 16 amino acids.

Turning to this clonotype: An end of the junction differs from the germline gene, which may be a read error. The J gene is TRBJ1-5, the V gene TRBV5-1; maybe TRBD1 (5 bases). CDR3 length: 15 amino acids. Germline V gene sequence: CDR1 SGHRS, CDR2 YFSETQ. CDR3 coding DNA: TGCGCCAGCAGCTTGGACGGGACCCAAGATCAGCCCCATCGTTTT. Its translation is CASSLDGTQDQPHRF.